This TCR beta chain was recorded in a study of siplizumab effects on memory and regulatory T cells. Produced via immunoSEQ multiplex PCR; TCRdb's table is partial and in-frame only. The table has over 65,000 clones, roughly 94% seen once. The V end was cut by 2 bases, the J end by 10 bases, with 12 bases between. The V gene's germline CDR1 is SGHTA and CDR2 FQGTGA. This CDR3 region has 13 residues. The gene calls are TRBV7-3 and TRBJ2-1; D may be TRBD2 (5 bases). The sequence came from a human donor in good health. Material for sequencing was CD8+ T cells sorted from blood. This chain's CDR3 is CASSLGLPEEQFF. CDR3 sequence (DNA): TGTGCCAGCAGCTTAGGACTGCCGGAGGAGCAGTTCTTC.